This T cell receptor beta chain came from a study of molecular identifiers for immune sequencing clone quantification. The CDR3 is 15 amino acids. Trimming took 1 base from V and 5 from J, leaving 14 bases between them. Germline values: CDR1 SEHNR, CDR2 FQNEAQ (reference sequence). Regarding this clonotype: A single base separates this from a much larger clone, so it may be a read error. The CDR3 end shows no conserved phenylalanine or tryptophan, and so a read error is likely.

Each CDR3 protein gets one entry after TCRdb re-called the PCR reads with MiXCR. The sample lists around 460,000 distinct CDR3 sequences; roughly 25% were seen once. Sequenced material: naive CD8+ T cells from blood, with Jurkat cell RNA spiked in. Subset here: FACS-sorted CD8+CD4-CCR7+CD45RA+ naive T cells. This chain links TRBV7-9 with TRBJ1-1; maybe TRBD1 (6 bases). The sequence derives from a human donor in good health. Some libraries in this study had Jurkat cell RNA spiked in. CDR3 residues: CASSLVWEGGTEAFL. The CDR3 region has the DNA TGTGCCAGCAGCTTAGTGTGGGAAGGGGGGACTGAAGCTTTCTTA.